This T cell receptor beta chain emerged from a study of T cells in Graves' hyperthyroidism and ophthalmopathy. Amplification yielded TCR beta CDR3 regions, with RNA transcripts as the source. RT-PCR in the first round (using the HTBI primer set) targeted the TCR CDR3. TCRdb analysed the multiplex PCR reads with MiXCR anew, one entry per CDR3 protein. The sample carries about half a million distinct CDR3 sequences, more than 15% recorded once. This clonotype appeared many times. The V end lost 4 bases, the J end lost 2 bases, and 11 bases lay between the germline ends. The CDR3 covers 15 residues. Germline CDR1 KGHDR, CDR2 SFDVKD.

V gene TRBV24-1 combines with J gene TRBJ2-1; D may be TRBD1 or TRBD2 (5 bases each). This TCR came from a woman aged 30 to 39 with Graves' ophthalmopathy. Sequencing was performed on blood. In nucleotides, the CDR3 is TGTGCCACCAGTGACCGGGACCCGACCTACAATGAGCAGTTCTTC. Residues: CATSDRDPTYNEQFF.